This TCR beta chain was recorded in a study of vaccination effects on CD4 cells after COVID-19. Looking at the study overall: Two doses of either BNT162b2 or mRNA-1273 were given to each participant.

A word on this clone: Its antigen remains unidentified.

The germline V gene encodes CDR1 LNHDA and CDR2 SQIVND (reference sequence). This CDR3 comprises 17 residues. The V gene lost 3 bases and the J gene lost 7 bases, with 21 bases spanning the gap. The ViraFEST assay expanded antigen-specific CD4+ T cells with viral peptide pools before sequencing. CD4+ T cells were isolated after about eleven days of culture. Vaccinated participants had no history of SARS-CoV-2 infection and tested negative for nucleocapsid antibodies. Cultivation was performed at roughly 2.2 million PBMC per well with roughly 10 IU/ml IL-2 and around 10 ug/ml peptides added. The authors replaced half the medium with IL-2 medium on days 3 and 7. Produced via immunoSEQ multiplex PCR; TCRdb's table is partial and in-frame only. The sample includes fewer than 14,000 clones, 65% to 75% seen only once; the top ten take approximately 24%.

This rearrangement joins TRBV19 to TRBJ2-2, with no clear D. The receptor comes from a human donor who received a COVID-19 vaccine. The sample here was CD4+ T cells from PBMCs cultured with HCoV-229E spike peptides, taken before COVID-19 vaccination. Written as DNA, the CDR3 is TGTGCCAGTAGTATGAGTGGCGGAGAGGTTAGTTTCGGGGAGCTGTTTTTT. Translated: CASSMSGGEVSFGELFF. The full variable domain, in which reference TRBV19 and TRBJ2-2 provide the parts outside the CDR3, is DGGITQSPKYLFRKEGQNVTLSCEQNLNHDAMYWYRQDPGQGLRLIYYSQIVNDFQKGDIAEGYSVSREKKESFPLTVTSAQKNPTAFYLCASSMSGGEVSFGELFFGEGSRLTVL.